This entry lists 2 T cell receptor beta chains sequenced from one sample in a study of metastatic and nonmetastatic thyroid tumors. Every patient underwent thyroid surgery untreated. TCRdb used MiXCR to call clones anew from the PCR reads. The sample has around 18,000 clones, about 20% seen once. Sequenced input: tumor tissue. These TCRs come from a female donor with papillary thyroid cancer or a benign thyroid nodule (not recorded which). Some clones in this sample may be carry-over from other donors' samples.

V is TRBV7-9 and J is TRBJ1-1; weak D call: TRBD1 (6 bases). From germline, CDR1 is SEHNR and CDR2 FQNEAQ (reference sequence). The ends were cut back, 3 bases at V and 1 base at J, with 12 bases in the middle. The CDR3 totals 15 residues. CDR3 DNA sequence: TGTGCCAGCAGCTTGGAAGGGGGGACGAACACTGAAGCTTTCTTT. It codes for CASSLEGGTNTEAFF.

This clone showed up just once. V and J are TRBV5-1 and TRBJ1-6; maybe TRBD1 (6 bases). V was pared by 0 bases and J by 8 bases, with 12 bases between. The length of the CDR3 is 15 residues. The germline CDR1 and CDR2 sequences are SGHRS and YFSETQ. The CDR3 here is CASSLGYREDSPLHF. The CDR3 DNA follows: TGCGCCAGCAGCTTGGGATACAGGGAAGATTCACCCCTCCACTTT.